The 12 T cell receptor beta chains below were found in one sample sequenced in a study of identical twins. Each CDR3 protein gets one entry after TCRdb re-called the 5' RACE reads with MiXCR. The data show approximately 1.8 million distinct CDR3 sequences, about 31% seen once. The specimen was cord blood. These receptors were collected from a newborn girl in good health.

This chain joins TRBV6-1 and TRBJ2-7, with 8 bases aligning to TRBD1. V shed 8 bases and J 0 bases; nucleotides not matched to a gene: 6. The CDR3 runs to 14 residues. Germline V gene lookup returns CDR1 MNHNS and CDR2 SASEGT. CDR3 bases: TGTGCCAGCGGGAGGACAGGGCTCTCCTACGAGCAGTACTTC. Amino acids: CASGRTGLSYEQYF.

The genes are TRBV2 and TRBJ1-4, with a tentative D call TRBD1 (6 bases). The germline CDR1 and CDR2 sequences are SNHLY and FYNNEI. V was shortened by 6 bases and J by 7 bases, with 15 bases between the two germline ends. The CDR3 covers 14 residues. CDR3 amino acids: CASSEQGSREKLFF. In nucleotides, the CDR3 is TGTGCCAGCAGCGAACAGGGATCGCGTGAAAAACTGTTTTTT.

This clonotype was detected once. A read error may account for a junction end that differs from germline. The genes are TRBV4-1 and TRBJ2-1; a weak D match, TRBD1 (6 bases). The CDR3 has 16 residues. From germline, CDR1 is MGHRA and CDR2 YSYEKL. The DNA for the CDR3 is TGCACCAGCAGCCAAGTGGGCAGGGGCCGCTACAATGAGCAGTTCTTC. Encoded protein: CTSSQVGRGRYNEQFF.

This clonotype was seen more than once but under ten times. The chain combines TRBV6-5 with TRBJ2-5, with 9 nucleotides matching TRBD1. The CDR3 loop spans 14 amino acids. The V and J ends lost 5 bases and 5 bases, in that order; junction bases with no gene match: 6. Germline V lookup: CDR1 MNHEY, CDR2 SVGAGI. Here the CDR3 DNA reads TGTGCCAGCAGTCGTAACAGGGGGCGGGAGACCCAGTACTTC. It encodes CASSRNRGRETQYF.

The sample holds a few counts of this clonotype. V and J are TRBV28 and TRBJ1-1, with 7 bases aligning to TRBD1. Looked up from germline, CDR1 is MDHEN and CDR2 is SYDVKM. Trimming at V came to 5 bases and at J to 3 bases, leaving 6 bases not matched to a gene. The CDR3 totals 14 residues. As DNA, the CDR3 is TGTGCCAGCAGTAATTACAGGGGCGACACTGAAGCTTTCTTT. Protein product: CASSNYRGDTEAFF.

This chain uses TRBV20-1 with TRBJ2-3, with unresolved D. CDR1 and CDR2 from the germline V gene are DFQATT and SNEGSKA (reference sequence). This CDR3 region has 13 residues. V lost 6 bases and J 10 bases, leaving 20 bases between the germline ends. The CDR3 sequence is CSATADSLVPQYF. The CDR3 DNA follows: TGCAGTGCCACGGCCGACTCCCTAGTACCGCAGTATTTT.

In DNA, the CDR3 is TGTGCCAGCAGGCCCGACAGGGTTGGCAATGAGCAGTTCTTC. Translation: CASRPDRVGNEQFF. The chain carries TRBV6-5 and TRBJ2-1; 7 bases are shared with TRBD1. V was clipped by 6 bases and J by 6 bases; unmatched bases: 8. This CDR3 spans 14 amino acids. Germline values: CDR1 MNHEY, CDR2 SVGAGI.

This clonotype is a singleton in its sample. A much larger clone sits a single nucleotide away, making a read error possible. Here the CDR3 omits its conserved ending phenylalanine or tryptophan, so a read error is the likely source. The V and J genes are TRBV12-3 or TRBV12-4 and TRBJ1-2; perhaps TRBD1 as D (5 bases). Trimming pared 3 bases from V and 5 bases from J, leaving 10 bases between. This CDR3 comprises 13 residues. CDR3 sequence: CASSLVGEYGYTS. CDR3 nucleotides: TGTGCCAGCAGTTTGGTGGGGGAGTATGGCTACACCTCC.

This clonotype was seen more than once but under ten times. The CDR3 here is CASSLSGDPYGYTF. The CDR3 bases are TGCGCCAGCAGCTTGTCGGGGGACCCCTATGGCTACACCTTC. The rearrangement joins TRBV5-1 to TRBJ1-2; possibly TRBD1 for D (5 bases). Germline CDR1 reads SGHRS; CDR2 reads YFSETQ. The CDR3 has 14 amino acids. Trimming took off 1 base at V and 4 bases at J, with 11 bases between the two ends. Looking up the rest from reference TRBV5-1 and TRBJ1-2 gives the full variable domain: KAGVTQTPRYLIKTRGQQVTLSCSPISGHRSVSWYQQTPGQGLQFLFEYFSETQRNKGNFPGRFSGRQFSNSRSEMNVSTLELGDSALYLCASSLSGDPYGYTFGSGTRLTVV.

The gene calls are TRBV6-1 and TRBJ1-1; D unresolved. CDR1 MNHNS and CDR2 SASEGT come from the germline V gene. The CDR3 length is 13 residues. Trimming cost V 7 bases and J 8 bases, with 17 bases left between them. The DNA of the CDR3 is TGTGCCAGCAAGGTAGGCGCCGCCAGCGAAGCTTTCTTT. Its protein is CASKVGAASEAFF.

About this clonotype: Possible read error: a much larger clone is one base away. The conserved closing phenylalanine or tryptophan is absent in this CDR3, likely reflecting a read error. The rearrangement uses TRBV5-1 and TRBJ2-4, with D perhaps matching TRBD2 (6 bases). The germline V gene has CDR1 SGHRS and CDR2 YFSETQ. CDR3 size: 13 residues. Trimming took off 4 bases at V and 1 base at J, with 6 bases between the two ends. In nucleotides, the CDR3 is TGCGCCAGCAGCGGGGGGGCCAAAAACATTCAGTACGTC. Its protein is CASSGGAKNIQYV.

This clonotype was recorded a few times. CDR3 nucleotide sequence: TGTGCCAGCACGGGGACCGCCGTCGGTTCGTGGGGCACAGATACGCAGTATTTT. Encoded protein: CASTGTAVGSWGTDTQYF. This rearrangement joins TRBV2 to TRBJ2-3; tentatively, D is TRBD1 or TRBD2 (5 bases each). The V and J ends lost 7 bases and 1 base respectively, with 24 bases between them. CDR3 size: 18 residues. Germline CDR1 is SNHLY and CDR2 is FYNNEI.